One and the same sample provided the 27 T cell receptor beta chains below, sequenced in a study of cytomegalovirus exposure and HLA in healthy donors. It was with 60 Vbeta and 13 Jbeta primers that the PCR ran. Some clones are missing from TCRdb's copy, which holds only in-frame ones; the method was immunoSEQ multiplex PCR. Here the sample spans around 85,000 clones, about 80% being singletons. The specimen sequenced was PBMCs. All receptors derive from a woman aged 50 to 60 in good health and CMV-seropositive.

The genes are TRBV19 and TRBJ2-6; tentative D call: TRBD2 (5 bases). Trimming cost V 1 base and J 2 bases, with 9 bases left between them. Germline loops: CDR1 LNHDA, CDR2 SQIVND (reference sequence). This CDR3 comprises 16 residues. The CDR3 loop reads CASSIVGGAGANVLTF. CDR3 nucleotides: TGTGCCAGTAGTATAGTAGGAGGAGCTGGGGCCAACGTCCTGACTTTC.

A note on this clone: The junction and the germline gene differ at one end; a read error may be behind it. Other DNA sequences in this specimen translate into the identical CDR3. This chain joins TRBV19 and TRBJ1-1; TRBD1 might be the D (5 bases). CDR1 and CDR2 from the germline V gene are LNHDA and SQIVND (reference sequence). The length of the CDR3 is 18 residues. This chain's CDR3 is CASSTNRDGGRGTTEAFF. CDR3 sequence (DNA): TGTGCCAGTAGTACGAATAGGGACGGCGGACGGGGGACCACTGAAGCCTTCTTT.

The rearrangement joins TRBV7-8 to TRBJ1-6; D remains unclear. Trimming removed 8 bases from V and 10 bases from J, with 18 bases in between. Germline CDR1 is SGHVS and CDR2 is FQNEAQ. There are 14 residues in the CDR3. CDR3 residues: CASSLERSGSPLHF. Written as DNA, the CDR3 is TGTGCCAGCTCTCTAGAACGAAGTGGGTCACCCCTCCACTTT.

The chain has TRBV12-5 and TRBJ2-2; 9 nucleotides line up with TRBD2. Germline CDR1 LGHNT, CDR2 FRNRAP. This CDR3 has 15 residues. V lost 6 bases to trimming and J lost 6 bases; unmatched junction nucleotides: 8. In nucleotides, the CDR3 is TGTGCTAGTGGGATTAGCGGGAGTTCCGCCGGGGAGCTGTTTTTT. It codes for CASGISGSSAGELFF.

The genes are TRBV30 and TRBJ1-1, with 9 bases that match TRBD1. From germline, CDR1 is GTSNPN and CDR2 SVGIG (reference sequence). V shed 0 bases and J 10 bases; nucleotides not matched to a gene: 9. The CDR3 totals 14 residues. The CDR3 loop is CAWSVGGTGKGAFF. CDR3 coding DNA: TGTGCCTGGAGTGTGGGGGGGACAGGGAAGGGAGCTTTCTTT. Full variable domain (outside the CDR3, taken from reference TRBV30 and TRBJ1-1): SQTIHQWPATLVQPVGSPLSLECTVEGTSNPNLYWYRQAAGRGLQLLFYSVGIGQISSEVPQNLSASRPQDRQFILSSKKLLLSDSGFYLCAWSVGGTGKGAFFGQGTRLTVV.

The chain recombines TRBV29-1 with TRBJ2-6, with 10 bases that match TRBD1. Germline V gives CDR1 SQVTM, CDR2 ANQGSEA. Losses at the gene ends were 0 bases for V and 0 bases for J; bases not matched to a gene: 5. CDR3 size: 18 residues. CDR3 coding DNA: TGCAGCGTTGAAGAGCTGACAGGGGGCTTCTCTGGGGCCAACGTCCTGACTTTC. Its protein product is CSVEELTGGFSGANVLTF. Complete variable domain (other parts from reference TRBV29-1 and TRBJ2-6): SAVISQKPSRDICQRGTSLTIQCQVDSQVTMMFWYRQQPGQSLTLIATANQGSEATYESGFVIDKFPISRPNLTFSTLTVSNMSPEDSSIYLCSVEELTGGFSGANVLTFGAGSRLTVL.

This clone was recorded once. The chain recombines TRBV6-1 with TRBJ2-2; 7 nucleotides agree with TRBD2. CDR3 size: 14 residues. Per the germline V gene, CDR1 is MNHNS and CDR2 is SASEGT. V dropped 6 bases and J dropped 4; count of bases not matched to a gene: 5. The CDR3, as DNA: TGTGCCAGCAGCGATCCGGGGGGCACCGGGGAGCTGTTTTTT. Its protein product is CASSDPGGTGELFF.

CDR3 nucleotides: TGTGCCAGTGGACCGGGGACAGGTGCAGATACGCAGTATTTT. Residues: CASGPGTGADTQYF. The genes are TRBV6-5 and TRBJ2-3; 8 nucleotides align to TRBD1. J lost 4 bases, V lost 9 bases, and 9 bases had no gene match. CDR3 length equals 14 residues. The V gene's germline CDR1 is MNHEY and CDR2 SVGAGI.

A note on this clone: At one of its ends the junction is not consistent with the germline gene, which may arise from a read error. The chain uses TRBV6-6 and TRBJ2-3, with D perhaps TRBD1 (6 bases). CDR1 and CDR2 (germline): MNHNY, SVGAGI (reference sequence). CDR3 length: 12 amino acids. CDR3 sequence (DNA): TGTGCCAGCAGTTTCTCAGGGGATACGCAGTACTTT. Its translation is CASSFSGDTQYF.

The V and J genes are TRBV21-1 and TRBJ1-2; the table gives TRBD1 as D, unverified against the DNA. TRBV21-1 is reported as a pseudogene. The CDR3 totals 17 residues. In nucleotides, the CDR3 is TGTGCCAGCATGCAAAAGCTCGGGCAGGGGGAAATCTATGGCTACACCTTC. This gives the protein CASMQKLGQGEIYGYTF.

The sample holds a few counts of this clone. The chain has TRBV11-3 and TRBJ2-3; 10 bases match TRBD2. The CDR3 length is 15 residues. Germline lookup yields CDR1 SGHNT and CDR2 YENEEA. V gave up 5 bases and J gave up 3 bases; unmatched junction bases: 5. The CDR3 is CASSPGTSETDTQYF. The CDR3 nucleotides read TGTGCCAGCAGCCCGGGGACTAGCGAGACAGATACGCAGTATTTT.

This sequence joins TRBV6-5 and TRBJ1-5; TRBD1 matches 9 bases. Per the germline V gene, CDR1 is MNHEY and CDR2 is SVGAGI. This CDR3 has 15 amino acids. J lost 3 bases, V lost 7 bases, and 7 bases had no gene match. The CDR3 sequence is CASIPGTGYNQPQHF. CDR3 bases: TGTGCCAGCATCCCCGGGACAGGGTACAATCAGCCCCAGCATTTT.

The V gene is TRBV6-1, the J gene TRBJ1-3; D is perhaps TRBD1 (5 bases). Trimming stripped 7 bases from V and 3 bases from J, with 13 bases between. Germline V lookup: CDR1 MNHNS, CDR2 SASEGT. The CDR3 runs to 14 residues. CDR3 nucleotides: TGTGCCAGCAATCTGAAGGGGATTGGAAACACCATATATTTT. This translates into CASNLKGIGNTIYF.

This clone appeared once. The V call is TRBV19, the J call TRBJ1-1; the D is unclear. Germline V CDR1 and CDR2: LNHDA, SQIVND (reference sequence). The CDR3 sequence is 11 residues long. Trimming pared 3 bases from V and 8 bases from J, leaving 7 bases between. For the CDR3, the DNA is TGTGCCAGTAGTATGGGAGGAGAAGCTTTCTTT. As protein: CASSMGGEAFF.

In its sample, this clone was seen a few times. This sequence joins TRBV9 and TRBJ2-2, with D tentatively TRBD1 (6 bases). Germline CDR1 reads SGDLS; CDR2 reads YYNGEE. Trimming took off 0 bases at V and 0 bases at J, with 9 bases between the two ends. The CDR3 runs 16 residues. The CDR3 sequence is CASSVEGHTNTGELFF. In DNA, the CDR3 is TGTGCCAGCAGCGTAGAGGGACACACGAACACCGGGGAGCTGTTTTTT.

For the CDR3, the DNA is TGTGCCAGCTCAGCTACAGGGTCTGAGGTGAAAGCTTTCTTT. Its protein product is CASSATGSEVKAFF. This chain uses TRBV18 with TRBJ1-1, with D perhaps TRBD1 (6 bases). Germline CDR1 reads KGHSH; CDR2 reads LQKENI. This CDR3 spans 14 amino acids. V lost 5 bases and J lost 9, with 19 bases in between.

V usage is TRBV4-1 and J usage is TRBJ1-4, with D possibly being TRBD1 (6 bases). The germline CDR1 and CDR2 sequences are MGHRA and YSYEKL. Trimming removed 7 bases at V and 0 bases at J, with 9 bases between. This CDR3 has 14 residues. The CDR3, as DNA: TGCGCCAGCAAATGGGGGCCAACTAATGAAAAACTGTTTTTT. Protein: CASKWGPTNEKLFF.

V is TRBV7-3 and J is TRBJ2-2, with 8 bases matching TRBD1. Losses at the gene ends were 5 bases for V and 5 bases for J; bases not matched to a gene: 4. CDR3 size: 14 residues. Germline assignment: CDR1 SGHTA and CDR2 FQGTGA. The CDR3 reads CASSPTGGTGELFF. CDR3 sequence (DNA): TGTGCCAGCAGCCCTACAGGGGGAACCGGGGAGCTGTTTTTT.

With regard to this clone: This sample also contains other DNA sequences that code for the same CDR3. CDR3 region: CASSLTAGARNSPLHF. The CDR3 DNA sequence: TGTGCCAGCAGCTTAACAGCAGGGGCGCGCAATTCACCCCTCCACTTT. The rearrangement uses TRBV7-9 and TRBJ1-6, with D tentatively TRBD1 (6 bases). The ends were cut back, 2 bases at V and 7 bases at J, with 15 bases in the middle. The germline V gene encodes CDR1 SEHNR and CDR2 FQNEAQ (reference sequence). CDR3 length: 16 residues.

V is TRBV5-5 and J is TRBJ2-1; TRBD1 agrees at 10 bases. From germline, CDR1 is SGHKS and CDR2 YYEKEE (reference sequence). The CDR3 length is 15 residues. V lost 2 bases and J lost 7; bases outside the gene matches: 6. This chain's CDR3 is CASSFRQGAENEQFF. The CDR3 DNA is TGTGCCAGCAGCTTTCGACAGGGGGCGGAGAATGAGCAGTTCTTC.

The genes are TRBV10-3 and TRBJ1-4, with TRBD1 matching 9 bases. The CDR3 covers 14 residues. The ends lost 4 bases at V and 5 bases at J; junction bases unmatched: 2. The V gene's germline CDR1 is ENHRY and CDR2 SYGVKD. DNA of the CDR3: TGTGCCATCAGTGTTGGGACAGGGAATGAAAAACTGTTTTTT. This sequence encodes CAISVGTGNEKLFF.

This chain uses TRBV7-9 with TRBJ2-1; 9 nucleotides align to TRBD2. The CDR3 totals 15 residues. Trimming cost V 1 base and J 5 bases; bases outside gene matches: 3. Germline values: CDR1 SEHNR, CDR2 FQNEAQ (reference sequence). As DNA, the CDR3 is TGTGCCAGCAGCTTAGAGGCTAGCGGGAACAATGAGCAGTTCTTC. Translation: CASSLEASGNNEQFF.

This clone was detected only a few times. This chain links TRBV18 with TRBJ1-1; D may be TRBD1 (5 bases). Germline V CDR1 and CDR2: KGHSH, LQKENI. The CDR3 is made up of 14 amino acids. V lost 1 base and J 3 bases, leaving 9 bases between the germline ends. CDR3 coding DNA: TGTGCCAGCTCACCACTTATGACAGACACTGAAGCTTTCTTT. Protein: CASSPLMTDTEAFF.

The chain uses TRBV29-1 and TRBJ2-1, with 8 bases identical to TRBD2. The CDR3 contains 12 residues. The germline CDR1 and CDR2 sequences are SQVTM and ANQGSEA. V was clipped by 7 bases and J by 4 bases; unmatched bases: 3. Here the CDR3 DNA reads TGCAGCGGACTAGCGAGATACAATGAGCAGTTCTTC. Protein product: CSGLARYNEQFF.

J is TRBJ2-7 and V is TRBV5-1; tentatively, D is TRBD2 (5 bases). The CDR3 contains 13 residues. CDR1 SGHRS and CDR2 YFSETQ come from the germline V gene. V lost 10 bases and J lost 2, with 16 bases in between. DNA for the CDR3: TGCGCCCGGGGTAGGCTATCAACCTACGAGCAGTACTTC. Protein sequence: CARGRLSTYEQYF.

This clone occurred a few times. This rearrangement joins TRBV4-1 to TRBJ1-1, with 7 bases fitting TRBD1. The CDR3 length is 15 residues. Trimming removed 3 bases from V and 3 bases from J; junction bases left unmatched: 7. The germline CDR1 and CDR2 sequences are MGHRA and YSYEKL. The CDR3 nucleotides are TGCGCCAGCAGCCAGCTGACAGGGAGAGACACTGAAGCTTTCTTT. Translation gives CASSQLTGRDTEAFF.

J is TRBJ2-1 and V is TRBV6-1; 10 nucleotides align to TRBD2. The trim removed 4 bases at V and 7 bases at J, leaving 7 bases unmatched. CDR3 length: 15 amino acids. Germline V gives CDR1 MNHNS, CDR2 SASEGT. The CDR3 spells CASSGPSGSGNEQFF. The CDR3 DNA sequence: TGTGCCAGCAGTGGCCCTAGCGGGAGTGGGAATGAGCAGTTCTTC.